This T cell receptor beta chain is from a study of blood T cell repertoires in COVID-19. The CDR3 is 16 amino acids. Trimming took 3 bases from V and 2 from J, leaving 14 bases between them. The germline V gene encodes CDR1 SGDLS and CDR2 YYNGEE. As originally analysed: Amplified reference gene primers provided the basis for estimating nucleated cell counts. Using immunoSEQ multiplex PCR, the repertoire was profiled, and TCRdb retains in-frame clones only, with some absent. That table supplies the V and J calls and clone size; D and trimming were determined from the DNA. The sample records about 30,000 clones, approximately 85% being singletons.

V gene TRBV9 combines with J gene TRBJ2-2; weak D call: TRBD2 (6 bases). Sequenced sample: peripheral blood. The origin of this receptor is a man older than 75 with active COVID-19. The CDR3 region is CASSAGPGGNTGELFF. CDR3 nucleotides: TGTGCCAGCAGCGCCGGACCCGGGGGTAACACCGGGGAGCTGTTTTTT.